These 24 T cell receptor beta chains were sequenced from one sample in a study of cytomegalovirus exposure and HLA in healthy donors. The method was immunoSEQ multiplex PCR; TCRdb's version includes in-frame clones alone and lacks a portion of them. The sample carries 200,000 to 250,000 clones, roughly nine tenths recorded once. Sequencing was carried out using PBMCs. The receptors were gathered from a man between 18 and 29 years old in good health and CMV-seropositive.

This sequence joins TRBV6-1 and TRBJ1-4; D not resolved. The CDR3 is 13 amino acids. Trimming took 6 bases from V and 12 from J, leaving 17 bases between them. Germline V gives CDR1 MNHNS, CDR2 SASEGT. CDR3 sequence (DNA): TGTGCCAGCAGCGAGAGTTTTGTACGCCAACTGTTTTTT. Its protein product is CASSESFVRQLFF.

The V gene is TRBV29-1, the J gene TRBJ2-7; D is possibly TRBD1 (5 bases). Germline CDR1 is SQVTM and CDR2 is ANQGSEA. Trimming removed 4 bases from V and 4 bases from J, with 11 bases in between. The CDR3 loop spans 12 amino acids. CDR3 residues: CSVVQGRYEQYF. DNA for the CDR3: TGCAGCGTTGTTCAGGGAAGGTACGAGCAGTACTTC.

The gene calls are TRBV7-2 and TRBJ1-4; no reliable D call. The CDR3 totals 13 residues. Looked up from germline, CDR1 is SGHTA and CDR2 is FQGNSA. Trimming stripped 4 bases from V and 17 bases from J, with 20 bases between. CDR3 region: CASSSQPQRPPFF. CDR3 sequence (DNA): TGTGCCAGCAGCTCACAACCACAGCGGCCCCCTTTTTTT.

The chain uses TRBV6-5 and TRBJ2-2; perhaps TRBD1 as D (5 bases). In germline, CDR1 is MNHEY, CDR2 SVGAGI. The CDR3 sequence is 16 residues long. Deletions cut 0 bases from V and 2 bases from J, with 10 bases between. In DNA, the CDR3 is TGTGCCAGCAGTTACTCATCAGGGTACAACACCGGGGAGCTGTTTTTT. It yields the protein CASSYSSGYNTGELFF.

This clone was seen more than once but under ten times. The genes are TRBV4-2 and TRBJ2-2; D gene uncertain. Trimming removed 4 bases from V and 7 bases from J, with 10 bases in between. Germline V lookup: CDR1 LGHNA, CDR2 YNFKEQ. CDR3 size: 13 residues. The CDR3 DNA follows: TGTGCCAGCAGCCCCTCGGTAATCGGGGAGCTGTTTTTT. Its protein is CASSPSVIGELFF.

Here the CDR3 reads CASASRQGGNEQYF. The CDR3 DNA reads TGTGCCAGCGCTTCCCGACAGGGCGGCAACGAGCAGTACTTC. This chain links TRBV7-9 with TRBJ2-7; 7 bases are shared with TRBD1. The CDR3 length is 14 residues. Germline trimming cut 8 bases from V and 5 bases from J; bases unmatched to any gene: 12. CDR1 SEHNR and CDR2 FQNEAQ come from the germline V gene (reference sequence).

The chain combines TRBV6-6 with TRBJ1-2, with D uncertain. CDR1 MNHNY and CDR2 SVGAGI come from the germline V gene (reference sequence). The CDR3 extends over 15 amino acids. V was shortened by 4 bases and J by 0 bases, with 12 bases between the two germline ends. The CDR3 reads CASSSPLATNYGYTF. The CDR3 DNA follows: TGTGCCAGCAGTTCCCCTTTGGCAACTAACTATGGCTACACCTTC.

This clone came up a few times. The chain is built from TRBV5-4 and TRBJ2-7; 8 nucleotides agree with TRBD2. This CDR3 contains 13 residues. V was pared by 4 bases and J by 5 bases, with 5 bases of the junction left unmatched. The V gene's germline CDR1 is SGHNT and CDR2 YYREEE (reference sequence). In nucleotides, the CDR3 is TGTGCCAGCAGCATGCAAGCGGGGGACGAGCAGTACTTC. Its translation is CASSMQAGDEQYF.

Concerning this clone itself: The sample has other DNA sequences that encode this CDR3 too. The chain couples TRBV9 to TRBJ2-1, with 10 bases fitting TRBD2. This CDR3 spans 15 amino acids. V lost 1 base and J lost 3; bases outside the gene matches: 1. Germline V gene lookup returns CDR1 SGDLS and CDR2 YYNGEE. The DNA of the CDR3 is TGTGCCAGCAGCGTATCTAGCGGGGGCTACAATGAGCAGTTCTTC. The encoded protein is CASSVSSGGYNEQFF.

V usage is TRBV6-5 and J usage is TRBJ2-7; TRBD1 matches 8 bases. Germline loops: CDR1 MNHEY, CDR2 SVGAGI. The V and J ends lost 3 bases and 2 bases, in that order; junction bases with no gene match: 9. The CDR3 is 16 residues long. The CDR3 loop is CASSYFAGTGPYEQYF. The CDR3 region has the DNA TGTGCCAGCAGTTATTTCGCCGGGACAGGTCCCTACGAGCAGTACTTC.

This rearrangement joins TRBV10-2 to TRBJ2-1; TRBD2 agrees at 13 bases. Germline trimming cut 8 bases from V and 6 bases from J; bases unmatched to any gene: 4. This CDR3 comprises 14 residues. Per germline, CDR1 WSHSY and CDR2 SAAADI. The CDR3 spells CASQLAGGFNEQFF. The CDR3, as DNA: TGCGCCAGCCAACTAGCGGGAGGGTTCAATGAGCAGTTCTTC.

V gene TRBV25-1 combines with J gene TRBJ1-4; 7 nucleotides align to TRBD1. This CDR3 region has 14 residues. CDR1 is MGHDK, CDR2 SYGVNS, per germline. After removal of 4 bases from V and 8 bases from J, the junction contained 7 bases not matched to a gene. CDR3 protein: CASSGPGGGEKLFF. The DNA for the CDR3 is TGTGCCAGCAGTGGCCCAGGGGGAGGAGAAAAACTGTTTTTT.

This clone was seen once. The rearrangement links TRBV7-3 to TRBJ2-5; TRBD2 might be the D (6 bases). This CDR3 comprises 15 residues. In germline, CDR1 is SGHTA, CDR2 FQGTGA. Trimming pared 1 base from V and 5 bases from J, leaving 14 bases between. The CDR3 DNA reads TGTGCCAGCAGCTTAAATGCCGGGAGAAGGGAGACCCAGTACTTC. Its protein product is CASSLNAGRRETQYF.

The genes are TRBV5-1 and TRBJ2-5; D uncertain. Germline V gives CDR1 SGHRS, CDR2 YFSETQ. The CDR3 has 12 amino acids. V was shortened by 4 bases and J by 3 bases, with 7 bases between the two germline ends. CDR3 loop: CASSAPEETQYF. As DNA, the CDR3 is TGCGCCAGCAGCGCGCCAGAAGAGACCCAGTACTTC.

Here the CDR3 reads CASSVDVGTYEQYF. In nucleotides, the CDR3 is TGTGCCAGCAGCGTAGATGTGGGAACGTACGAGCAGTACTTC. The rearrangement uses TRBV9 and TRBJ2-7; D call uncertain. Germline V CDR1 and CDR2: SGDLS, YYNGEE. Trimming pared 0 bases from V and 4 bases from J, leaving 11 bases between. The CDR3 extends over 14 amino acids.

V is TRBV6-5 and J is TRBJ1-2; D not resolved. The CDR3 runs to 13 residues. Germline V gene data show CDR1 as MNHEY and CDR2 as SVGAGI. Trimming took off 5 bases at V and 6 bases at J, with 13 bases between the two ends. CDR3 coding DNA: TGTGCCAGCAGTACCCGGACCAGCAATGGCTACACCTTC. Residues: CASSTRTSNGYTF.

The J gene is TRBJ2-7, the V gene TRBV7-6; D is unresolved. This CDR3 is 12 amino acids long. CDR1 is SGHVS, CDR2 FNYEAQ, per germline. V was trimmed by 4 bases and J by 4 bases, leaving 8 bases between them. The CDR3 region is CASSSNSYEQYF. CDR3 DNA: TGTGCCAGCAGCTCGAACAGTTACGAGCAGTACTTC.

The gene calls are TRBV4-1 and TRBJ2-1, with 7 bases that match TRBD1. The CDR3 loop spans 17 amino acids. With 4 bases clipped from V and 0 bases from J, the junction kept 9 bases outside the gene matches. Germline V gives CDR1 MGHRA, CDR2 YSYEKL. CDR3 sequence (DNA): TGCGCCAGCAGCCGGACGCCGGGACAGAGCTCCTACAATGAGCAGTTCTTC. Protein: CASSRTPGQSSYNEQFF.

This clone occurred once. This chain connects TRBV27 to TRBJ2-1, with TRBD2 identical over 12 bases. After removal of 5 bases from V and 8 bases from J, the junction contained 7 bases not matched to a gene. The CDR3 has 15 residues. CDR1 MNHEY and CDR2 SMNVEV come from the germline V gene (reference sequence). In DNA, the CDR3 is TGTGCCAGCAGTCAGACTAGCGGGAGATTGCATGAGCAGTTCTTC. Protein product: CASSQTSGRLHEQFF.

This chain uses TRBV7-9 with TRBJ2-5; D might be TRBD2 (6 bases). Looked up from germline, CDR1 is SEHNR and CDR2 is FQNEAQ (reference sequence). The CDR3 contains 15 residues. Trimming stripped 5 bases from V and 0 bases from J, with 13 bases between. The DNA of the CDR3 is TGTGCCAGCAGCGGCCTTCTAGCGAACCAAGAGACCCAGTACTTC. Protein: CASSGLLANQETQYF.

This CDR3 is CASSLLTGTGRSTDTQYF. CDR3 coding DNA: TGTGCCAGCAGCTTACTCACCGGGACAGGGCGTAGCACAGATACGCAGTATTTT. The J gene is TRBJ2-3, the V gene TRBV27; TRBD1 matches 9 bases. The CDR3 consists of 18 residues. After removal of 6 bases from V and 0 bases from J, the junction contained 13 bases not matched to a gene. Germline CDR1 and CDR2: MNHEY and SMNVEV (reference sequence).

This chain's CDR3 is CASSEAHRGDTQYF. CDR3 coding DNA: TGTGCCAGCAGTGAGGCCCACAGGGGTGATACGCAGTATTTT. The V gene is TRBV25-1, the J gene TRBJ2-3; 7 bases agree with TRBD1. The CDR3 totals 14 residues. The V gene end was trimmed by 3 bases and the J gene end by 6 bases; junction bases not matched to a gene: 6. Germline CDR1 reads MGHDK; CDR2 reads SYGVNS.

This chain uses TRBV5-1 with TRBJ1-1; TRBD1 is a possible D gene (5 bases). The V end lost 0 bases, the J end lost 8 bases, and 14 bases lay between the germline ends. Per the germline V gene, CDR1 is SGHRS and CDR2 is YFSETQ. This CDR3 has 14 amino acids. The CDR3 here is CASSLGQSHPEAFF. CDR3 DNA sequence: TGCGCCAGCAGCTTGGGACAGAGCCACCCGGAAGCTTTCTTT.

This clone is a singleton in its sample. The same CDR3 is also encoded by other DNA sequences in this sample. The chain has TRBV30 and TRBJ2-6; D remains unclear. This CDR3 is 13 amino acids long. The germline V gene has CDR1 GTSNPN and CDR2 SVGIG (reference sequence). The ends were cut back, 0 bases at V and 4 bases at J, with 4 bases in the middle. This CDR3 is CAWSVAGANVLTF. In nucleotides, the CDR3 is TGTGCCTGGAGTGTGGCGGGGGCCAACGTCCTGACTTTC.